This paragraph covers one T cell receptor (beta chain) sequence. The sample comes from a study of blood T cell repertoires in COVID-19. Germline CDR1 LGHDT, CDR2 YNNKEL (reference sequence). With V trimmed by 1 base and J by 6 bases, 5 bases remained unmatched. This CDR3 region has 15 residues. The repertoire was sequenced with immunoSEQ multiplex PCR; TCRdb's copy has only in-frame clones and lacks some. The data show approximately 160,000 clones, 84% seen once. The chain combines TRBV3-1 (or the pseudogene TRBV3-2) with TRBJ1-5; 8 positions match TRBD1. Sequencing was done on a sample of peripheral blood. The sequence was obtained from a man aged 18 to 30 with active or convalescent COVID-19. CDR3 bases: TGTGCCAGCAGCCAAGGGACAGGGAAGGGTCAGCCCCAGCATTTT. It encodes CASSQGTGKGQPQHF.